These 17 T cell receptor beta chains share one sample of origin, sequenced in a study of blood T cell repertoires in COVID-19. TCRdb keeps only in-frame clones here, not all; method: immunoSEQ multiplex PCR. The sample carries about 160,000 clones, 65% to 80% recorded once. The sequenced material came from peripheral blood. These receptors were taken from a man between 60 and 75 years old with acute or convalescent COVID-19.

The chain carries TRBV6-2 or TRBV6-3 and TRBJ2-1; 9 bases line up with TRBD1. The V gene end was trimmed by 4 bases and the J gene end by 4 bases; junction bases not matched to a gene: 5. Per germline, CDR1 MNHEY and CDR2 SVGEGT. CDR3 length: 15 residues. CDR3 region: CASSSLGTGYNEQFF. The CDR3 DNA sequence: TGTGCCAGCAGTTCCTTAGGGACAGGGTACAATGAGCAGTTCTTC.

This clone was counted a few times. The V and J genes are TRBV7-6 and TRBJ1-1, with D perhaps TRBD1 (6 bases). Trimming pared 3 bases from V and 6 bases from J, leaving 17 bases between. CDR3 length equals 15 residues. Germline V CDR1 and CDR2: SGHVS, FNYEAQ. CDR3 loop: CASSFSDMGASEAFF. DNA for the CDR3: TGTGCCAGCAGCTTTAGCGATATGGGGGCCTCTGAAGCTTTCTTT. Together with reference TRBV7-6 and TRBJ1-1, the CDR3 gives the full variable domain: GAGVSQSPRYKVTKRGQDVALRCDPISGHVSLYWYRQALGQGPEFLTYFNYEAQQDKSGLPNDRFSAERPEGSISTLTIQRTEQRDSAMYRCASSFSDMGASEAFFGQGTRLTVV.

This rearrangement joins TRBV27 to TRBJ2-5; D might be TRBD1 (6 bases). Germline values: CDR1 MNHEY, CDR2 SMNVEV (reference sequence). This CDR3 comprises 13 residues. V dropped 3 bases and J dropped 5 bases, with 10 bases sitting between them. In DNA form, the CDR3 reads TGTGCCAGCAGTTTTGGGGGCCACGAGACCCAGTACTTC. As protein: CASSFGGHETQYF.

The V gene is TRBV11-3, the J gene TRBJ2-3; D may be TRBD2 (6 bases). Trimming removed 3 bases at V and 1 base at J, with 11 bases between. The CDR3 is 15 residues long. Germline V gene sequence: CDR1 SGHNT, CDR2 YENEEA. CDR3 amino acids: CASSFGTPGTDTQYF. The CDR3 DNA sequence: TGTGCCAGCAGCTTCGGGACTCCGGGCACAGATACGCAGTATTTT.

This clone came up once. The chain couples TRBV13 to TRBJ1-2, with 9 bases fitting TRBD1. After removal of 5 bases from V and 8 bases from J, the junction contained 6 bases not matched to a gene. The CDR3 runs to 13 residues. Germline V gives CDR1 PRHDT, CDR2 FYEKMQ (reference sequence). The CDR3 sequence: CASSLGTGKGYTF. For the CDR3, the DNA is TGTGCCAGCAGCCTGGGGACAGGGAAAGGCTACACCTTC. Together with reference TRBV13 and TRBJ1-2, the CDR3 gives the full variable domain: AAGVIQSPRHLIKEKRETATLKCYPIPRHDTVYWYQQGPGQDPQFLISFYEKMQSDKGSIPDRFSAQQFSDYHSELNMSSLELGDSALYFCASSLGTGKGYTFGSGTRLTVV.

The rearrangement uses TRBV12-5 and TRBJ1-1; D is unresolved. Germline assignment: CDR1 LGHNT and CDR2 FRNRAP. V lost 6 bases to trimming and J lost 6 bases, with 17 bases between them. This CDR3 spans 14 amino acids. CDR3 bases: TGTGCTAGTGGCTCTTTTTCGGAGTGGTCTGAAGCTTTCTTT. Translating it yields CASGSFSEWSEAFF.

In this sample, this clone turned up a few times. V gene TRBV6-2 or TRBV6-3 combines with J gene TRBJ1-1, with a weak D call TRBD1 (5 bases). Germline CDR1 reads MNHEY; CDR2 reads SVGEGT. CDR3 size: 13 residues. With 2 bases removed from V and 5 bases from J, the gap between germline ends came to 9 bases. The CDR3 coding sequence is TGTGCCAGCAGTTACGGGGGGGGAACTGAAGCTTTCTTT. The encoded protein is CASSYGGGTEAFF.

This chain links TRBV9 with TRBJ2-3, with 9 bases lining up with TRBD2. Germline trimming cut 3 bases from V and 1 base from J; bases unmatched to any gene: 6. The CDR3 is 16 amino acids. CDR1 SGDLS and CDR2 YYNGEE come from the germline V gene. CDR3 amino acids: CASSAREGLGTDTQYF. For the CDR3, the DNA is TGTGCCAGCAGCGCGCGGGAGGGACTGGGCACAGATACGCAGTATTTT.

V and J are TRBV3-1 (or the pseudogene TRBV3-2) and TRBJ1-3, with TRBD1 as a possible D gene (5 bases). V gave up 5 bases and J gave up 4 bases, with 15 bases separating them. In germline, CDR1 is LGHDT, CDR2 YNNKEL (reference sequence). CDR3 length: 15 amino acids. The CDR3 here is CASSVKGARGNTIYF. Here the CDR3 DNA reads TGTGCCAGCAGCGTGAAAGGGGCACGGGGAAACACCATATATTTT.

The chain carries TRBV5-6 and TRBJ1-2, with TRBD1 identical over 10 bases. With 4 bases clipped from V and 4 bases from J, the junction kept 10 bases outside the gene matches. Germline CDR1 reads SGHDT; CDR2 reads YYEEEE. The CDR3 runs to 16 residues. CDR3 bases: TGTGCCAGCAGCCGGGGAGGGACAGGGGTATTCTATGGCTACACCTTC. Encoded protein: CASSRGGTGVFYGYTF.

This chain uses TRBV7-9 with TRBJ2-1; TRBD1 aligns across 8 bases. Trimming cost V 6 bases and J 1 base; bases outside gene matches: 8. The germline V gene has CDR1 SEHNR and CDR2 FQNEAQ (reference sequence). This CDR3 comprises 16 residues. The CDR3 nucleotides are TGTGCCAGCAGTTCCGGACAGGGTGTTTCCTACAATGAGCAGTTCTTC. This codes for CASSSGQGVSYNEQFF.

V usage is TRBV20-1 and J usage is TRBJ1-2, with D unclear. CDR3 length: 15 amino acids. V lost 3 bases and J lost 0, with 14 bases in between. The germline CDR1 and CDR2 sequences are DFQATT and SNEGSKA (reference sequence). Written as DNA, the CDR3 is TGCAGTGCTAGTGGCGGGCCTGGGGCTAACTATGGCTACACCTTC. This translates into CSASGGPGANYGYTF.

This clone was seen a few times. The same CDR3 also results from other DNA sequences found in this sample. The CDR3 sequence is CSAVDRGRYTQYF. The CDR3 nucleotides are TGCAGCGCCGTGGACAGGGGGAGGTATACGCAGTATTTT. This rearrangement joins TRBV29-1 to TRBJ2-3; TRBD1 aligns across 10 bases. The J segment lost 7 bases and the V segment lost 7 bases, leaving 8 bases of the junction unmatched. Germline CDR1 and CDR2: SQVTM and ANQGSEA. This CDR3 is built from 13 residues.

V and J are TRBV30 and TRBJ2-1; 8 bases map to TRBD2. With 4 bases clipped from V and 3 bases from J, the junction kept 2 bases outside the gene matches. The germline gives CDR1 GTSNPN, CDR2 SVGIG (reference sequence). The CDR3 totals 13 residues. The CDR3 sequence is CAWTGGDYNEQFF. CDR3 bases: TGTGCCTGGACGGGGGGGGACTACAATGAGCAGTTCTTC. Looking up the rest from reference TRBV30 and TRBJ2-1 gives the full variable domain: SQTIHQWPATLVQPVGSPLSLECTVEGTSNPNLYWYRQAAGRGLQLLFYSVGIGQISSEVPQNLSASRPQDRQFILSSKKLLLSDSGFYLCAWTGGDYNEQFFGPGTRLTVL.

The genes are TRBV29-1 and TRBJ1-2; 8 bases match TRBD1. V lost 6 bases and J lost 5; bases outside the gene matches: 8. Germline CDR1 SQVTM, CDR2 ANQGSEA. This CDR3 has 13 amino acids. CDR3 in DNA: TGCAGCGTGACAGGGGACCGTGGATATGGCTACACCTTC. Protein sequence: CSVTGDRGYGYTF.

The J gene is TRBJ2-7, the V gene TRBV5-1; possible D gene TRBD1, 6 bases. CDR1 and CDR2 (germline): SGHRS, YFSETQ. The CDR3 runs to 16 residues. V was trimmed by 0 bases and J by 3 bases, leaving 16 bases between them. CDR3 in amino acids: CASSLEGRDTLYEQYF. The DNA of the CDR3 is TGCGCCAGCAGCTTGGAGGGCCGGGACACGCTCTACGAGCAGTACTTC. Combining the CDR3 with reference TRBV5-1 and TRBJ2-7 gives the whole variable domain KAGVTQTPRYLIKTRGQQVTLSCSPISGHRSVSWYQQTPGQGLQFLFEYFSETQRNKGNFPGRFSGRQFSNSRSEMNVSTLELGDSALYLCASSLEGRDTLYEQYFGPGTRLTVT.

J is TRBJ1-3 and V is TRBV5-1; D perhaps matches TRBD1 (6 bases). Germline assignment: CDR1 SGHRS and CDR2 YFSETQ. V was pared by 4 bases and J by 13 bases, with 15 bases between. The CDR3 spans 12 residues. The DNA for the CDR3 is TGCGCCAGCAGCCCGGGACAAGGGCCGATATATTTT. Translation gives CASSPGQGPIYF.